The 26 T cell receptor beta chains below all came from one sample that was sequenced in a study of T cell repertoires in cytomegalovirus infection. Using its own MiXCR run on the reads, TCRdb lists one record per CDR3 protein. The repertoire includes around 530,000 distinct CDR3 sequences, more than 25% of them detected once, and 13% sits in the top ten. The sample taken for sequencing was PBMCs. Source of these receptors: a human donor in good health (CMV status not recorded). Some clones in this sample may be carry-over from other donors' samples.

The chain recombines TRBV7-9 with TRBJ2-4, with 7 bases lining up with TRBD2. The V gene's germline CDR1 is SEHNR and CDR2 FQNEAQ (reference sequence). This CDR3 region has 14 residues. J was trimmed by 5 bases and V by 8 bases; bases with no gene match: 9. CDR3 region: CASAVGGIENIQYF. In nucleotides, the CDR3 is TGTGCCAGCGCCGTCGGGGGGATCGAAAACATTCAGTACTTC.

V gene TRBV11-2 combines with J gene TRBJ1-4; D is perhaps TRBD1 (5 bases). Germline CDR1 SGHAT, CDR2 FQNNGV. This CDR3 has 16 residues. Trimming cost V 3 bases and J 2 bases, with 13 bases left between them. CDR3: CASSLGQRETNEKLFF. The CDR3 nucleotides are TGTGCCAGCAGCTTGGGGCAGCGAGAGACTAATGAAAAACTGTTTTTT.

CDR3 sequence reads: CASSPVRIAGGETQYF. CDR3 nucleotide sequence: TGTGCCAGCTCACCTGTAAGAATAGCAGGCGGGGAGACCCAGTACTTC. The chain carries TRBV18 and TRBJ2-5; a possible D gene is TRBD2 (5 bases). The CDR3 is made up of 16 amino acids. Germline values: CDR1 KGHSH, CDR2 LQKENI. Trimming took off 3 bases at V and 5 bases at J, with 19 bases between the two ends.

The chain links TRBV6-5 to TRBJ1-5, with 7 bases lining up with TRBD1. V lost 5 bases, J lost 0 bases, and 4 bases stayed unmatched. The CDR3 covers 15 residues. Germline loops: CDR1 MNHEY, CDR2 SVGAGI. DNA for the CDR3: TGTGCCAGCAGTCGACAGGGAGATAGCAATCAGCCCCAGCATTTT. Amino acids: CASSRQGDSNQPQHF.

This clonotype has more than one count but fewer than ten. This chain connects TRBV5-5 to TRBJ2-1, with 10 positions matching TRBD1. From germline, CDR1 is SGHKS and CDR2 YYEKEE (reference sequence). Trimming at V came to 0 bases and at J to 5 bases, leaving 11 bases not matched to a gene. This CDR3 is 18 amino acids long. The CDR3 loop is CASSLAPGTGAAHNEQFF. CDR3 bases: TGTGCCAGCAGCTTGGCTCCAGGGACAGGGGCTGCCCACAATGAGCAGTTCTTC.

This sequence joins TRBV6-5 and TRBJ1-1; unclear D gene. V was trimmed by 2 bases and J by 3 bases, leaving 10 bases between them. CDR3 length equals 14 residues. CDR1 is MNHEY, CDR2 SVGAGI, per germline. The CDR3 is CASSYRQFDTEAFF. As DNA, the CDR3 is TGTGCCAGCAGTTACAGGCAGTTCGACACTGAAGCTTTCTTT.

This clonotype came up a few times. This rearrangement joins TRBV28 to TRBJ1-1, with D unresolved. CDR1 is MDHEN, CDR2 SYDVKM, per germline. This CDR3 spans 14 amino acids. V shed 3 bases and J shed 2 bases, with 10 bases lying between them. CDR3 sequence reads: CASSFLSGNTEAFF. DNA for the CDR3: TGTGCCAGCAGTTTCCTTTCCGGAAACACTGAAGCTTTCTTT.

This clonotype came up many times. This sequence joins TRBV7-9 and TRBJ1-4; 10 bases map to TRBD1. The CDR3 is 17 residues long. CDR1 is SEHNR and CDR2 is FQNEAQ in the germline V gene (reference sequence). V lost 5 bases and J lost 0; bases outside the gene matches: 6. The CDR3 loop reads CASSPWTGGPTNEKLFF. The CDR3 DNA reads TGTGCCAGCAGCCCCTGGACAGGGGGTCCAACTAATGAAAAACTGTTTTTT. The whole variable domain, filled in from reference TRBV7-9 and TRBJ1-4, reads DTGVSQNPRHKITKRGQNVTFRCDPISEHNRLYWYRQTLGQGPEFLTYFQNEAQLEKSRLLSDRFSAERPKGSFSTLEIQRTEQGDSAMYLCASSPWTGGPTNEKLFFGSGTQLSVL.

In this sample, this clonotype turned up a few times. CDR3 sequence (DNA): TGTGCCAGCGAATCTAGCACAGATACGCAGTATTTT. It specifies CASESSTDTQYF. The chain joins TRBV7-2 to TRBJ2-3; D unclear. Trimming cost V 8 bases and J 0 bases, with 6 bases left between them. CDR3 length: 12 amino acids. The germline gives CDR1 SGHTA, CDR2 FQGNSA.

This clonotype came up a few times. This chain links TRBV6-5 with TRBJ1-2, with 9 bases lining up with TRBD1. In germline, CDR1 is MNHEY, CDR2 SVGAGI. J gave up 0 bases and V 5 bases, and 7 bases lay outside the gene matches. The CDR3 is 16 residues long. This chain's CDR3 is CASSAQGAIANYGYTF. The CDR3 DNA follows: TGTGCCAGCAGTGCACAGGGGGCTATAGCTAACTATGGCTACACCTTC.

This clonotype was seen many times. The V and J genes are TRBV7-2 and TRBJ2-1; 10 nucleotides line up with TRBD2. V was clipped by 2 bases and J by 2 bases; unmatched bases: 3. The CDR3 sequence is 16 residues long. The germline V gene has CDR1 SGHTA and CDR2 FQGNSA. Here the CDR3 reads CASSLRLAGAYNEQFF. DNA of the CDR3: TGTGCCAGCAGCTTACGACTAGCGGGTGCCTACAATGAGCAGTTCTTC.

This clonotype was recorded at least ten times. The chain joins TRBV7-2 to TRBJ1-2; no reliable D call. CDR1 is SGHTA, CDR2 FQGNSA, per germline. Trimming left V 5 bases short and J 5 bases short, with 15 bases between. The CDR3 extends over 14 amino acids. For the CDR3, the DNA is TGTGCCAGCAGCCCCGGTATGGAGAGTTATGGCTACACCTTC. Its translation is CASSPGMESYGYTF.

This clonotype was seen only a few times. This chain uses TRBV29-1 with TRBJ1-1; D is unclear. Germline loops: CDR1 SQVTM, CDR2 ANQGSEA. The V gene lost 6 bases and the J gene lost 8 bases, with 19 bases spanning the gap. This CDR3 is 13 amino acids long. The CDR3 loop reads CSVIGSSGTEAFF. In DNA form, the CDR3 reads TGCAGCGTCATAGGGTCCTCCGGTACCGAAGCTTTCTTT.

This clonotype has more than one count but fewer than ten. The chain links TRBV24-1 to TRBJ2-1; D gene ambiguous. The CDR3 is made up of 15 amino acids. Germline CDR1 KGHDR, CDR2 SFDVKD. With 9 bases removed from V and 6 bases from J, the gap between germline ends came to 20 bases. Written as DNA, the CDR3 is TGTGCCACCGGTCCAGCGACCATGAAGGGCAATGAGCAGTTCTTC. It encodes CATGPATMKGNEQFF.

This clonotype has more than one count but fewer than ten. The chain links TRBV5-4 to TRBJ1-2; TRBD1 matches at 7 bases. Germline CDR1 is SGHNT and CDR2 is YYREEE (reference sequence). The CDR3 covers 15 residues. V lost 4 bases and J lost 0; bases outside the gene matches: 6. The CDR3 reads CASSLGTDTNYGYTF. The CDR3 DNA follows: TGTGCCAGCAGCCTAGGGACAGACACTAACTATGGCTACACCTTC.

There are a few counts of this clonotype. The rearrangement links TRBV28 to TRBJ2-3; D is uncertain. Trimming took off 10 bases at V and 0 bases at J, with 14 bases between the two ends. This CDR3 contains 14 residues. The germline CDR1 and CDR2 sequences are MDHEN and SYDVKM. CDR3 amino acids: CATRWGTSTDTQYF. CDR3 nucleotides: TGTGCCACCAGATGGGGAACTAGCACAGATACGCAGTATTTT.

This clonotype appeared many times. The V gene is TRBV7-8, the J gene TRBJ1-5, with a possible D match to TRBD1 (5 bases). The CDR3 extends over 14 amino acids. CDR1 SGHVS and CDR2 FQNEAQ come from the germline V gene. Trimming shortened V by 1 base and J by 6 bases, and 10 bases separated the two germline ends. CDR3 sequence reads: CASSLGREAQPQHF. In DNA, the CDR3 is TGTGCCAGCAGCTTAGGCAGGGAGGCTCAGCCCCAGCATTTT.

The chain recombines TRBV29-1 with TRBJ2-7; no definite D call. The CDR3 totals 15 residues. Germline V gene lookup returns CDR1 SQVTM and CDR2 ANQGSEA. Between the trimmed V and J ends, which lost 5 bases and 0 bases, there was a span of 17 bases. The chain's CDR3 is CSVIGSTGVSYEQYF. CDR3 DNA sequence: TGCAGCGTTATAGGTTCGACGGGCGTCTCCTACGAGCAGTACTTC.

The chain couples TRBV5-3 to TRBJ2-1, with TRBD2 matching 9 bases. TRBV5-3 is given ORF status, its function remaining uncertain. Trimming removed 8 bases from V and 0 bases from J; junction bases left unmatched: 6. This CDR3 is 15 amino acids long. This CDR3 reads CASTNSGGSYNEQFF. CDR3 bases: TGTGCCAGCACCAATAGCGGGGGCTCCTACAATGAGCAGTTCTTC.

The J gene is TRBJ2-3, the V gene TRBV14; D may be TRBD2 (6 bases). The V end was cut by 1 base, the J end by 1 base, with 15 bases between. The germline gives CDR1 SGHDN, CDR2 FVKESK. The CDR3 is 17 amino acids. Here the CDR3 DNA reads TGTGCCAGCAGCCAAGTGGGACTGTACAAGGGCACAGATACGCAGTATTTT. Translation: CASSQVGLYKGTDTQYF.

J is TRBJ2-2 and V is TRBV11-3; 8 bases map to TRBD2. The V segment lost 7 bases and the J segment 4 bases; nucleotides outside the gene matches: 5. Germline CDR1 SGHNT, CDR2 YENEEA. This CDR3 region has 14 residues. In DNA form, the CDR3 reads TGTGCCAGCACCGCGGGGGGCGGCACCGGGGAGCTGTTTTTT. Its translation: CASTAGGGTGELFF.

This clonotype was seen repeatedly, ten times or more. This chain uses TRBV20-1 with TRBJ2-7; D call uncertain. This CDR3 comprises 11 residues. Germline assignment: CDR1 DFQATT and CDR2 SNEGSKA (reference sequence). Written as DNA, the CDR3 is TGCAGCCCTTTTGACCAGAACGAGCAGTACTTC. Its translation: CSPFDQNEQYF.

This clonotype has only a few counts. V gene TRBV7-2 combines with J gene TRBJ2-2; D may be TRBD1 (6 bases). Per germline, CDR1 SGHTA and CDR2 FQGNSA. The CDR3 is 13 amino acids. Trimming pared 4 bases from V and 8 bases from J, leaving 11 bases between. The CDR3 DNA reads TGTGCCAGCAGCTCCTCAGGGGCGGGGGAGCTGTTTTTT. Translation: CASSSSGAGELFF.

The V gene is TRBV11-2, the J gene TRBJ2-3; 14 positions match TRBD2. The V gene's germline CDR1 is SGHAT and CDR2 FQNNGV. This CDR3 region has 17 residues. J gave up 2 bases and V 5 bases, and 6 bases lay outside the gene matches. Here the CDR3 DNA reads TGTGCCAGCAGCCCTAGACTAGCGGGAGGGGTCACAGATACGCAGTATTTT. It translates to CASSPRLAGGVTDTQYF.

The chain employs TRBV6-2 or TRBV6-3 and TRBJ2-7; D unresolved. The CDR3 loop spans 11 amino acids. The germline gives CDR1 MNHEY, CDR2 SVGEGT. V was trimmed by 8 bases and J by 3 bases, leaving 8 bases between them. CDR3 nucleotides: TGTGCCAGCGGACGGATCTACGAGCAGTACTTC. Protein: CASGRIYEQYF.

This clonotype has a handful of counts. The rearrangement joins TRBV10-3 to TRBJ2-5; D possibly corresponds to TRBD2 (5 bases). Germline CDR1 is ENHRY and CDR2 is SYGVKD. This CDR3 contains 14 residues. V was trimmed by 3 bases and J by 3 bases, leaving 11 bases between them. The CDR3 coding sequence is TGTGCCATCAGTGATCCAGAGGGAGAAGAGACCCAGTACTTC. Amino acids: CAISDPEGEETQYF.